Each of the 27 T cell receptor beta chains below was sequenced from the same sample in a study of cytomegalovirus exposure and HLA in healthy donors (dated by TCRdb to the late 2010s). Library prep was done by the immunoSEQ multiplex PCR assay. The multiplex PCR relied on a mix of 60 forward primers for TCR Vbeta segments and 13 reverse primers for TCR Jbeta segments. In TCRdb, the immuneACCESS table is reduced to in-frame sequences with V and J assigned. These tables do not hold every clone; where another copy was compared, an unresolved V gene accounts for under half, and the others remain unexplained. The sample records over 85,000 clones, around 68% of which are singletons. The ten largest clones represent about 4.4% of the sample. The material sequenced was PBMCs. The receptors were sampled from a human donor in good health.

The CDR3 sequence is CASSWSVASGAYEQYF. The CDR3 DNA is TGTGCCAGCAGCTGGTCGGTGGCTAGCGGGGCCTACGAGCAGTACTTC. The chain has TRBV7-2 and TRBJ2-7, with 9 bases fitting TRBD2. Looked up from germline, CDR1 is SGHTA and CDR2 is FQGNSA. The V gene end was trimmed by 4 bases and the J gene end by 2 bases; junction bases not matched to a gene: 9. The CDR3 totals 16 residues.

Written as DNA, the CDR3 is TGTGCCAGCAGCGGACAGTCAACCTACGAGCAGTACTTC. Its protein product is CASSGQSTYEQYF. The chain joins TRBV7-2 to TRBJ2-7, with D tentatively TRBD1 (6 bases). This CDR3 region has 13 residues. V shed 5 bases and J shed 2 bases, with 10 bases lying between them. Germline CDR1 reads SGHTA; CDR2 reads FQGNSA.

The chain carries TRBV6-5 and TRBJ2-7, with 11 bases that match TRBD1. The CDR3 covers 13 residues. CDR1 is MNHEY and CDR2 is SVGAGI in the germline V gene. V was clipped by 6 bases and J by 5 bases; unmatched bases: 3. The CDR3 DNA is TGTGCCAGCAGCAGGACAGGGGGCAACGAGCAGTACTTC. Its protein product is CASSRTGGNEQYF.

This chain uses TRBV15 with TRBJ1-5; the match to TRBD1 covers 10 bases. V dropped 2 bases and J dropped 7; count of bases not matched to a gene: 5. The germline V gene has CDR1 LNHNV and CDR2 YYDKDF (reference sequence). This CDR3 has 15 residues. The CDR3 DNA reads TGTGCCACCAGCAGACCGACAGGGGGCGGGCAGCCCCAGCATTTT. It yields the protein CATSRPTGGGQPQHF.

CDR3 in amino acids: CASSPWGLYSYEQYF. The CDR3 DNA follows: TGTGCCAGCTCACCATGGGGACTCTACTCCTACGAGCAGTACTTC. The J gene is TRBJ2-7, the V gene TRBV18, with D possibly matching TRBD2 (6 bases). CDR1 and CDR2 (germline): KGHSH, LQKENI. Trimming pared 2 bases from V and 0 bases from J, leaving 11 bases between. The CDR3 totals 15 residues. The whole variable domain, filled in from reference TRBV18 and TRBJ2-7, reads NAGVMQNPRHLVRRRGQEARLRCSPMKGHSHVYWYRQLPEEGLKFMVYLQKENIIDESGMPKERFSAEFPKEGPSILRIQQVVRGDSAAYFCASSPWGLYSYEQYFGPGTRLTVT.

This clone was seen a few times. V gene TRBV6-1 combines with J gene TRBJ2-4, with D uncertain. The CDR3 has 16 residues. Trimming stripped 1 base from V and 0 bases from J, with 10 bases between. Germline CDR1 reads MNHNS; CDR2 reads SASEGT. CDR3 region: CASSEGLWQAKNIQYF. As DNA, the CDR3 is TGTGCCAGCAGTGAAGGTCTTTGGCAAGCCAAAAACATTCAGTACTTC.

The table lists this clone with a few counts. For the CDR3, the DNA is TGTGCCAGCAGTCAAAGCTGGGACACCGCCTACGAGCAGTACTTC. Encoded protein: CASSQSWDTAYEQYF. The chain has TRBV6-6 and TRBJ2-7; D is possibly TRBD1 (6 bases). V lost 5 bases to trimming and J lost 2 bases, with 16 bases between them. The CDR3 sequence is 15 residues long. The V gene's germline CDR1 is MNHNY and CDR2 SVGAGI (reference sequence).

The genes are TRBV6-6 and TRBJ1-1; D gene unclear. Germline CDR1 and CDR2: MNHNY and SVGAGI (reference sequence). V was trimmed by 8 bases and J by 0 bases, leaving 10 bases between them. The CDR3 is 13 residues long. DNA for the CDR3: TGTGCCAGCTGCGGTTGGGTGAACACTGAAGCTTTCTTT. This translates into CASCGWVNTEAFF.

This chain connects TRBV6-5 to TRBJ1-2; 7 bases align to TRBD1. Looked up from germline, CDR1 is MNHEY and CDR2 is SVGAGI. Trimming at V came to 0 bases and at J to 6 bases, leaving 4 bases not matched to a gene. The CDR3 has 14 residues. This CDR3 is CASSYSGGQDGYTF. CDR3 in DNA: TGTGCCAGCAGTTACTCAGGGGGCCAGGATGGCTACACCTTC.

The rearrangement uses TRBV7-2 and TRBJ2-7; maybe TRBD1 (5 bases). The germline V gene has CDR1 SGHTA and CDR2 FQGNSA. This CDR3 spans 15 amino acids. The V end lost 0 bases, the J end lost 7 bases, and 16 bases lay between the germline ends. The CDR3 coding sequence is TGTGCCAGCAGCTTAGCATCAGAAAGGGGTGGGGAGCAGTACTTC. Its translation: CASSLASERGGEQYF.

V usage is TRBV15 and J usage is TRBJ1-4; the D is unclear. V was cut by 0 bases and J by 3 bases, with 8 bases left in between. This CDR3 is built from 15 residues. The germline V gene encodes CDR1 LNHNV and CDR2 YYDKDF (reference sequence). The CDR3 sequence: CATSRDAAANEKLFF. The CDR3 DNA is TGTGCCACCAGCAGAGATGCGGCAGCTAATGAAAAACTGTTTTTT. Together with reference TRBV15 and TRBJ1-4, the CDR3 gives the full variable domain: DAMVIQNPRYQVTQFGKPVTLSCSQTLNHNVMYWYQQKSSQAPKLLFHYYDKDFNNEADTPDNFQSRRPNTSFCFLDIRSPGLGDTAMYLCATSRDAAANEKLFFGSGTQLSVL.

The chain has TRBV27 and TRBJ2-7; weak D call: TRBD1 (5 bases). The CDR3 is made up of 15 amino acids. Germline V CDR1 and CDR2: MNHEY, SMNVEV (reference sequence). V lost 0 bases to trimming and J lost 2 bases, with 11 bases between them. The CDR3 loop reads CASSLSGAAAYEQYF. The CDR3 DNA is TGTGCCAGCAGTTTATCAGGGGCCGCGGCCTACGAGCAGTACTTC.

The chain is built from TRBV27 and TRBJ1-1; maybe TRBD1 (6 bases). V lost 2 bases and J 0 bases, leaving 13 bases between the germline ends. Germline CDR1 reads MNHEY; CDR2 reads SMNVEV (reference sequence). The CDR3 is 16 amino acids. This chain's CDR3 is CASSLLPTGMNTEAFF. The CDR3 DNA sequence: TGTGCCAGCAGTTTACTCCCGACAGGAATGAACACTGAAGCTTTCTTT.

The chain uses TRBV15 and TRBJ2-2; D remains unclear. Germline V gene sequence: CDR1 LNHNV, CDR2 YYDKDF (reference sequence). Trimming removed 0 bases from V and 1 base from J, with 12 bases in between. The CDR3 covers 17 residues. CDR3 nucleotide sequence: TGTGCCACCAGCAGAGATCCCCCCGGAGTGAACACCGGGGAGCTGTTTTTT. Translated: CATSRDPPGVNTGELFF.

The chain couples TRBV19 to TRBJ2-5; perhaps TRBD1 as D (5 bases). This CDR3 contains 13 residues. V gave up 4 bases and J gave up 4 bases, with 10 bases separating them. Germline assignment: CDR1 LNHDA and CDR2 SQIVND (reference sequence). CDR3 coding DNA: TGTGCCAGTAGTAGGGGCTACGCAGAGACCCAGTACTTC. Protein sequence: CASSRGYAETQYF.

This rearrangement joins TRBV7-6 to TRBJ1-2; 7 bases agree with TRBD1. The CDR3 consists of 14 residues. The V segment lost 5 bases and the J segment 3 bases; nucleotides outside the gene matches: 6. From germline, CDR1 is SGHVS and CDR2 FNYEAQ. As DNA, the CDR3 is TGTGCCAGCAGCCCGGGGACAGCGCACTATGGCTACACCTTC. It encodes CASSPGTAHYGYTF.

The chain uses TRBV9 and TRBJ1-1, with TRBD1 identical over 8 bases. Germline CDR1 SGDLS, CDR2 YYNGEE. This CDR3 has 15 residues. V gave up 5 bases and J gave up 2 bases; unmatched junction bases: 8. CDR3 bases: TGTGCCAGCAGACTAGGACAGGGCGATAACACTGAAGCTTTCTTT. Its protein product is CASRLGQGDNTEAFF. Based on the CDR3 plus reference TRBV9 and TRBJ1-1, the full variable domain is DSGVTQTPKHLITATGQRVTLRCSPRSGDLSVYWYQQSLDQGLQFLIQYYNGEERAKGNILERFSAQQFPDLHSELNLSSLELGDSALYFCASRLGQGDNTEAFFGQGTRLTVV.

This sequence joins TRBV19 and TRBJ1-5; 9 nucleotides line up with TRBD1. CDR3 length equals 16 residues. V was pared by 6 bases and J by 2 bases, with 8 bases of the junction left unmatched. The germline V gene has CDR1 LNHDA and CDR2 SQIVND (reference sequence). The CDR3 bases are TGTGCCAGTAGACAGGGACAGGGTGTGCGCAATCAGCCCCAGCATTTT. Encoded protein: CASRQGQGVRNQPQHF.

This chain connects TRBV19 to TRBJ1-3; possible D gene TRBD1, 5 bases. This CDR3 comprises 15 residues. The germline V gene encodes CDR1 LNHDA and CDR2 SQIVND (reference sequence). The V end was cut by 7 bases, the J end by 4 bases, with 17 bases between. The CDR3 protein is CASTPLRWGGNTIYF. The CDR3, as DNA: TGTGCCAGTACCCCCCTTCGATGGGGCGGAAACACCATATATTTT.

The chain has TRBV4-1 and TRBJ2-3; 8 positions match TRBD2. V lost 3 bases and J lost 4; bases outside the gene matches: 9. The CDR3 consists of 16 residues. Germline values: CDR1 MGHRA, CDR2 YSYEKL. The CDR3 coding sequence is TGCGCCAGCAGCCAGGCCGGGACTAGACGCCCAGATACGCAGTATTTT. This gives the protein CASSQAGTRRPDTQYF.

The genes are TRBV6-1 and TRBJ1-4; D is ambiguous. Deletions cut 7 bases from V and 6 bases from J, with 12 bases between. Germline V CDR1 and CDR2: MNHNS, SASEGT. This CDR3 is built from 13 residues. The CDR3 is CASIREVDEKLFF. For the CDR3, the DNA is TGTGCCAGCATAAGGGAGGTTGATGAAAAACTGTTTTTT.

Only one count was recorded for this clone. V and J are TRBV5-1 and TRBJ2-2; 10 bases line up with TRBD2. With V trimmed by 0 bases and J by 1 base, 3 bases remained unmatched. Per germline, CDR1 SGHRS and CDR2 YFSETQ. This CDR3 is 17 amino acids long. The CDR3 protein is CASSLALAGENTGELFF. CDR3 coding DNA: TGCGCCAGCAGCTTGGCCCTAGCGGGGGAGAACACCGGGGAGCTGTTTTTT.

This sequence joins TRBV4-2 and TRBJ1-1, with 8 bases lining up with TRBD1. The CDR3 spans 15 residues. The ends lost 2 bases at V and 1 base at J; junction bases unmatched: 3. Germline V CDR1 and CDR2: LGHNA, YNFKEQ. The CDR3 region is CASSQPTGANTEAFF. CDR3 coding DNA: TGTGCCAGCAGCCAACCGACAGGGGCGAACACTGAAGCTTTCTTT.

This chain's CDR3 is CASSPIGERDTEAFF. CDR3 bases: TGTGCCAGCAGCCCAATCGGGGAGCGGGACACTGAAGCTTTCTTT. The chain has TRBV7-9 and TRBJ1-1, with D unclear. The CDR3 runs to 15 residues. Trimming left V 5 bases short and J 3 bases short, with 16 bases between. The germline V gene has CDR1 SEHNR and CDR2 FQNEAQ (reference sequence).

The V and J genes are TRBV28 and TRBJ1-2, with 9 bases matching TRBD1. The CDR3 covers 15 residues. V was clipped by 5 bases and J by 4 bases; unmatched bases: 8. Germline CDR1 reads MDHEN; CDR2 reads SYDVKM. CDR3 sequence: CASSRTGGSSYGYTF. CDR3 nucleotides: TGTGCCAGCAGTCGTACAGGGGGCTCTAGCTATGGCTACACCTTC.

A few counts support this clone. This chain uses TRBV7-8 with TRBJ2-5, with D possibly matching TRBD2 (6 bases). The J call may be faulty, since TRBJ2-7 better matches the DNA end. Germline lookup yields CDR1 SGHVS and CDR2 FQNEAQ. This CDR3 region has 14 residues. DNA for the CDR3: TGTGCCAGCAGCGACCTAATGGGAGGCTACGAGCAGTACTTC. It yields the protein CASSDLMGGYEQYF.

There are a few counts of this clone. The V and J genes are TRBV19 and TRBJ2-7; 9 nucleotides match TRBD2. With V trimmed by 6 bases and J by 2 bases, 8 bases remained unmatched. This CDR3 is built from 15 residues. Looked up from germline, CDR1 is LNHDA and CDR2 is SQIVND (reference sequence). DNA for the CDR3: TGTGCCAGTAGCCTTCTAGCGGGGATTACCTACGAGCAGTACTTC. Translation: CASSLLAGITYEQYF.